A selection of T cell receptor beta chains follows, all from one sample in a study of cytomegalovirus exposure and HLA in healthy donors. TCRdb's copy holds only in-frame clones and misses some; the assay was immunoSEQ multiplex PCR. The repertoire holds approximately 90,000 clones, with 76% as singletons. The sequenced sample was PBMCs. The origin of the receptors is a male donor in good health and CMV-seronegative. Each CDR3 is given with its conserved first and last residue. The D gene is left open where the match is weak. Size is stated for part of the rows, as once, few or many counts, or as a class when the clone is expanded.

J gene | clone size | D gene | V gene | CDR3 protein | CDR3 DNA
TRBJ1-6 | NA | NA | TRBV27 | CASSLRGSCGNSPLHF | TGTGCCAGCAGTTTAAGAGGGTCCTGTGGTAATTCACCCCTCCACTTT
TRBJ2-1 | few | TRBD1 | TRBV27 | CASRGTGEQFF | TGTGCCAGCCGCGGGACAGGGGAGCAGTTCTTC
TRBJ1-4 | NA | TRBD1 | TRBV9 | CASSVGTGSYEKLFF | TGTGCCAGCAGCGTAGGGACAGGGAGCTATGAAAAACTGTTTTTT
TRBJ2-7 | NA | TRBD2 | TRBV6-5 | CASSGSLATSYEQYF | TGTGCCAGCAGTGGGTCACTAGCGACCTCCTACGAGCAGTACTTC
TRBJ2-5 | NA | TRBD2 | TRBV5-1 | CASSPQPGTRQETQYF | TGCGCCAGCAGCCCCCAGCCCGGGACTAGACAAGAGACCCAGTACTTC
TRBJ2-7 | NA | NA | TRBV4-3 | CASSQESGYEQYF | TGCGCCAGCAGCCAAGAATCAGGCTACGAGCAGTACTTC
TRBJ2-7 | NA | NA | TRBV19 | CASRRTGSYEQYF | TGTGCCAGTAGGCGGACGGGGTCATACGAGCAGTACTTC
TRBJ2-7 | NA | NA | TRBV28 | CATKSGGTAAYEQYF | TGTGCCACCAAAAGTGGAGGGACAGCCGCATACGAGCAGTACTTC
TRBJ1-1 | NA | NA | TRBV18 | CASSPPGSRTEAFF | TGTGCCAGCTCACCACCAGGCTCCAGGACTGAAGCTTTCTTT
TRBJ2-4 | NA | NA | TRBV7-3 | CASSSRPSRGAKNIQYF | TGTGCCAGCAGCTCTCGCCCCTCTAGAGGGGCCAAAAACATTCAGTACTTC
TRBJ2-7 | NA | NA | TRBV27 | CASSPKGDGPYEQYF | TGTGCCAGCAGTCCCAAGGGGGACGGTCCCTACGAGCAGTACTTC
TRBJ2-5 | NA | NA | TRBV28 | CASNTGQLLETQYF | TGTGCCAGCAATACAGGGCAGTTGTTGGAGACCCAGTACTTC
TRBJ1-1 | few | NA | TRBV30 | CAWSNRNTEAFF | TGTGCCTGGAGTAACAGAAACACTGAAGCTTTCTTT
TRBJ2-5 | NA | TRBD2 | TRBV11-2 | CASSLGLAGVGETQYF | TGTGCCAGCAGCTTAGGTTTGGCGGGAGTGGGAGAGACCCAGTACTTC
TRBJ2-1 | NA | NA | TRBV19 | CASSVGGFNEQFF | TGTGCCAGTAGTGTCGGCGGATTCAATGAGCAGTTCTTC
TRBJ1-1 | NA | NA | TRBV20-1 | CSSGVNTEAFF | TGCAGTTCAGGGGTGAACACTGAAGCTTTCTTT
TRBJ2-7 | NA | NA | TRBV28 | CASSLGGPYEQYF | TGTGCCAGCAGTTTAGGGGGCCCCTACGAGCAGTACTTC
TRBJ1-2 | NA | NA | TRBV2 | CASCQGWSDGYTF | TGTGCCAGCTGCCAGGGGTGGTCGGATGGCTACACCTTC
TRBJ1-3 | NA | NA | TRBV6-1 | CASSESSGNTIYF | TGTGCCAGCTCGGAGAGCTCTGGAAACACCATATATTTT
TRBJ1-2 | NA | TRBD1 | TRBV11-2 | CASSSAGGFFLDYGYTF | TGTGCCAGCAGCTCCGCAGGGGGCTTTTTTTTGGACTATGGCTACACCTTC
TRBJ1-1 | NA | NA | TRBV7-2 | CASSFRQGNTEAFF | TGTGCCAGCAGCTTCAGGCAGGGGAACACTGAAGCTTTCTTT
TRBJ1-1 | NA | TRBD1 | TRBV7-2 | CASSSVTRQGAGTEAFF | TGTGCCAGCAGCTCGGTTACTAGACAGGGGGCAGGGACTGAAGCTTTCTTT
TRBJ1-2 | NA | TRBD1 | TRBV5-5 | CASSLGGQGHGYTF | TGTGCCAGCAGCTTGGGGGGACAGGGCCATGGCTACACCTTC
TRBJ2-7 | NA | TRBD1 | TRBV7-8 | CASSFEGADEQYF | TGTGCCAGCAGCTTCGAGGGGGCAGACGAGCAGTACTTC
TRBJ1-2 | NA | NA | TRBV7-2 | CASSLQGSYGYTF | TGTGCCAGCAGCTTACAGGGTTCCTATGGCTACACCTTC
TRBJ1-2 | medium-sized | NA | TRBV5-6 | CASSLEDIGYTF | TGTGCCAGCAGCTTGGAAGACATCGGCTACACCTTC